The source of this T cell receptor beta chain is a study of control samples from healthy donors and cancer patients. The table came from immunoSEQ multiplex PCR; TCRdb's copy has only in-frame clones and leaves some out. The sample has approximately 94,000 clones, roughly nine tenths seen once; the top ten hold around 1%. V gave up 4 bases and J gave up 4 bases, with 8 bases separating them. The CDR3 runs 13 residues. Material for sequencing was blood. The TCR comes from a woman aged 25 to 39 in good health. The rearrangement links TRBV12-3 or TRBV12-4 to TRBJ1-3; no clear D. The CDR3, as DNA: TGTGCCAGCAGTTCGCTGGGAGGAAACACCATATATTTT. This encodes CASSSLGGNTIYF.